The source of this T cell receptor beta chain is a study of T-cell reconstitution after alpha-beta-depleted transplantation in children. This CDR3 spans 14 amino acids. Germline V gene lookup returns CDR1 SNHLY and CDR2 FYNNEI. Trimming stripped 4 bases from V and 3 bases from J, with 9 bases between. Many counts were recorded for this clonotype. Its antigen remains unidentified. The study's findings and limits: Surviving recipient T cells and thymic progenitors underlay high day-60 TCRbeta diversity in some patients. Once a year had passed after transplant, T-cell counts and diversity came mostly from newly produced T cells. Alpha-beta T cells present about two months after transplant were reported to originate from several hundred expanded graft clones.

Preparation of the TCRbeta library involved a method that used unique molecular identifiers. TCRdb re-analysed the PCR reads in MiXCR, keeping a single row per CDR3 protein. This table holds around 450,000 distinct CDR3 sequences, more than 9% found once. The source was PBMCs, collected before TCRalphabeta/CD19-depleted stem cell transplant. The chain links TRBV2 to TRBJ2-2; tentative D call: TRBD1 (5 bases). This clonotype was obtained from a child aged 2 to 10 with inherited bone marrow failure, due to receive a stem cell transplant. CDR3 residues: CASSGQTYTGELFF. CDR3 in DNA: TGTGCCAGCAGTGGACAGACCTACACCGGGGAGCTGTTTTTT.